These T cell receptor beta chains were read from a single sample in a study of cytomegalovirus exposure and HLA in healthy donors. The protocol was immunoSEQ multiplex PCR, while the TCRdb copy is restricted to in-frame clones and leaves out a portion. Among over 70,000 clones, under 90% were seen once, and the ten largest hold less than 40%. The sequenced material came from PBMCs. These receptors originate from a man in his fifties or sixties in good health and CMV-seropositive. Both conserved end residues are part of each CDR3. Clone size is given for some rows only: seen once, a few or many times, or a class if the clone is expanded.

clone_size	v_call	cdr3_aa
-	TRBV7-2	CAIRGASANGLTF
-	TRBV5-1	CASSLRTQETQYF
-	TRBV12-5	CASGSAQVDGETQYF
-	TRBV7-2	CASSLASSGAGHIQYF
-	TRBV7-2	CASSFLGGWTVQETQYF
few	TRBV9	CASSARLASGEQYF
once	TRBV2	CASSARLAAYEQYF
once	TRBV5-4	CASSLNRWRLAEDTQYF
-	TRBV2	CASSEMREQYF
few	TRBV5-6	CASSSQNTEAFF
-	TRBV7-9	CASSQTGNGYTF
-	TRBV5-6	CASSLWQGAFLQPQHF
once	TRBV7-7	CASSLNGETQYF
-	TRBV6-1	CASSGQGSSNQPQHF
-	TRBV7-9	CASSLHATPTYNEQFF
few	TRBV19	CASSMDSSGAGGHNEQFF
-	TRBV19	CASSIRGTSGNSEQFF
-	TRBV27	CASSPPGGESQHF
medium-sized	TRBV11-2	CASSPRTSGPYF
-	TRBV5-1	CASSLSQVTDTQYF
-	TRBV6-1	CASSDGLAQDTQYF
-	TRBV19	CASSSRDGYTF
-	TRBV11-2	CASSPSGSGGETQYF
-	TRBV6-1	CASKEEGERGGEQFF
-	TRBV12-5	CASGRGQGTSGRASYEQFF
once	TRBV28	CASRSSGGYGYTF
-	TRBV10-2	CASRLAGGSTGELFF
-	TRBV12-5	CASATQGPTDTQYF